This section outlines one TCR beta chain sequence together with its context. Its antigen is unidentified. The data were taken from a study of early stage breast cancer tumors. Study overall: Most of the 16 invasive tumors were ER+, PR+ and HER2-. Each sample averaged roughly 9.6-fold read coverage.

General study results and limits: Most shared enriched TCRB sequences were commonly generated ones. In about 90% of the 16 patients, blood comparison separated tumor from normal breast.

Sequencing was performed with immunoSEQ multiplex PCR; in TCRdb, only in-frame clones are kept and a portion is missing. The sample has 70,000 or so clones, around 80% seen once. Germline CDR1 and CDR2: KGHSH and LQKENI. The V end lost 0 bases, the J end lost 0 bases, and 12 bases lay between the germline ends. This CDR3 is built from 17 residues. This chain joins TRBV18 and TRBJ1-3, with D perhaps TRBD1 (6 bases). Sequenced material: blood. The sequence was collected from a middle-aged person with breast cancer. This CDR3 reads CASSPPTGRLSGNTIYF. The CDR3 DNA follows: TGTGCCAGCTCACCACCTACAGGGCGTCTCTCTGGAAACACCATATATTTT.